This is a list of T cell receptor beta chains from one sample in a study of spatial heterogeneity in lung cancer. A single record per CDR3 protein comes from TCRdb applying MiXCR to the 5' RACE reads. The sample carries about 20,000 distinct CDR3 sequences, 2.8% recorded once. This sample comprised lung tumor tissue, obtained at surgery. The receptors stem from a male donor with early-stage non-small cell lung cancer. The CDR3 runs from the conserved cysteine through the conserved F or W. Each record gives: J gene, clone size, D gene, CDR3 length, V gene, CDR3 protein, CDR3 DNA. The D gene is left open where the match is weak. Clone size is shown for a subset of rows, as once, few, many or a class of expanded clone.

j_call: TRBJ2-1; clone_size: many; d_call: TRBD2; cdr3_length: 14; v_call: TRBV3-1; cdr3_aa: CASSHTGLAGKQFF; cdr3_nt: TGTGCCAGCAGCCACACAGGACTAGCGGGAAAGCAGTTCTTC
j_call: TRBJ2-2; clone_size: once; d_call: TRBD2; cdr3_length: 14; v_call: TRBV6-1; cdr3_aa: CASSEGLPTGELFF; cdr3_nt: TGTGCCAGCAGTGAGGGACTACCCACCGGGGAGCTGTTTTTT
j_call: TRBJ1-2; clone_size: many; d_call: -; cdr3_length: 14; v_call: TRBV19; cdr3_aa: CASSKGPEVYGYTF; cdr3_nt: TGTGCCAGTAGTAAAGGACCGGAGGTCTATGGCTACACCTTC
j_call: TRBJ1-4; clone_size: -; d_call: TRBD1; cdr3_length: 14; v_call: TRBV5-5; cdr3_aa: CASRASGGYEKLFF; cdr3_nt: TGTGCCAGCAGGGCATCAGGGGGGTATGAAAAACTGTTTTTT
j_call: TRBJ2-1; clone_size: many; d_call: -; cdr3_length: 13; v_call: TRBV7-9; cdr3_aa: CASSGRPDAEQFF; cdr3_nt: TGTGCCAGCAGCGGGAGACCGGACGCTGAGCAGTTCTTC
j_call: TRBJ1-4; clone_size: many; d_call: -; cdr3_length: 15; v_call: TRBV5-6; cdr3_aa: CASSYDSGAMEKLFF; cdr3_nt: TGTGCCAGCAGTTACGACTCCGGGGCTATGGAAAAACTGTTTTTT
j_call: TRBJ2-1; clone_size: many; d_call: -; cdr3_length: 15; v_call: TRBV12-3/TRBV12-4; cdr3_aa: CASTLDFSPNNEQFF; cdr3_nt: TGTGCCAGCACCCTGGACTTCTCACCTAACAATGAGCAGTTCTTC
j_call: TRBJ2-1; clone_size: many; d_call: -; cdr3_length: 13; v_call: TRBV15; cdr3_aa: CATSTTGLNEQFF; cdr3_nt: TGTGCCACCAGCACAACAGGGTTAAATGAGCAGTTCTTC
j_call: TRBJ2-3; clone_size: many; d_call: TRBD2; cdr3_length: 16; v_call: TRBV6-2/TRBV6-3; cdr3_aa: CASSARGGSSTDTQYF; cdr3_nt: TGTGCCAGCAGTGCTAGGGGCGGGAGTAGCACAGATACGCAGTATTTT
j_call: TRBJ2-7; clone_size: many; d_call: -; cdr3_length: 14; v_call: TRBV5-1; cdr3_aa: CASSQGGPTDEQYF; cdr3_nt: TGCGCCAGCAGCCAGGGGGGCCCTACGGACGAGCAGTACTTC
j_call: TRBJ2-7; clone_size: few; d_call: TRBD2; cdr3_length: 17; v_call: TRBV3-1; cdr3_aa: CASSRFSGLAGPYEQYF; cdr3_nt: TGTGCCAGCAGCCGATTTTCGGGACTAGCGGGTCCCTACGAGCAGTACTTC
j_call: TRBJ2-3; clone_size: many; d_call: TRBD2; cdr3_length: 12; v_call: TRBV29-1; cdr3_aa: CSVAGGADTQYF; cdr3_nt: TGCAGCGTTGCGGGAGGGGCAGATACGCAGTATTTT
j_call: TRBJ2-1; clone_size: many; d_call: -; cdr3_length: 15; v_call: TRBV19; cdr3_aa: CASSSNPQSYNEQFF; cdr3_nt: TGTGCCAGTAGTTCAAACCCACAGTCATACAATGAGCAGTTCTTC
j_call: TRBJ2-3; clone_size: many; d_call: TRBD2; cdr3_length: 19; v_call: TRBV4-2; cdr3_aa: CASSQDPSGTSGRADTQYF; cdr3_nt: TGTGCCAGCAGCCAAGATCCCAGCGGGACTAGCGGGAGGGCAGATACGCAGTATTTT
j_call: TRBJ1-1; clone_size: -; d_call: -; cdr3_length: 13; v_call: TRBV4-1; cdr3_aa: CASSLRLNTEAFF; cdr3_nt: TGCGCCAGCAGCCTCCGCTTGAACACTGAAGCTTTCTTT
j_call: TRBJ2-7; clone_size: many; d_call: -; cdr3_length: 12; v_call: TRBV6-1; cdr3_aa: CASSQIRYEQYF; cdr3_nt: TGTGCCAGCAGCCAAATCAGATACGAGCAGTACTTC